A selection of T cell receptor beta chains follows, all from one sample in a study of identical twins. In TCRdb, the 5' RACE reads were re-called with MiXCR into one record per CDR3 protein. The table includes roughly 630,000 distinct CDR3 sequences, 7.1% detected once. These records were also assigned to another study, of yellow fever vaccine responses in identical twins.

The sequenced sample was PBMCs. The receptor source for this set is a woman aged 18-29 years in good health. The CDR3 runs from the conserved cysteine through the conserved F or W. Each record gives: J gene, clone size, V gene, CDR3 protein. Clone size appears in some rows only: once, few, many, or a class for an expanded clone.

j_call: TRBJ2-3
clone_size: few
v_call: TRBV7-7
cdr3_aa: CASSLAPTPLGTDTQYF

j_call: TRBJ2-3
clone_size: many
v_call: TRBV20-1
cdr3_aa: CSARANNAPGRGTDTQYF

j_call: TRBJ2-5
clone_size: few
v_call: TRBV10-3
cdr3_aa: CAISGVGGLETQYF

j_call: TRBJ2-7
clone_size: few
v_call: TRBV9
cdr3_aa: CASSVGAGPYEQYF

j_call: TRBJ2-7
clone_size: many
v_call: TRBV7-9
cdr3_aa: CASSLEGRLSEQYF

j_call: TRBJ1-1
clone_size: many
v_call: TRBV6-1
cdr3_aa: CASSDPDRGNTEAFF

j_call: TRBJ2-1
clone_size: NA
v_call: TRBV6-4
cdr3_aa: CASSDEQGYEQFF

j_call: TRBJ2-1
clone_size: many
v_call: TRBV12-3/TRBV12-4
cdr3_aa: CASKGAGNEQFF

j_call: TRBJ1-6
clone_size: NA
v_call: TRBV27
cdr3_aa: CASSPKKGTAGNSPLHF

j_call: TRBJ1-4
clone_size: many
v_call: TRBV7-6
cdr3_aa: CASSLQISDEKLFF

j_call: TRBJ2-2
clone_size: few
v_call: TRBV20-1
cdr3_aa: CSASTGLRTGELFF

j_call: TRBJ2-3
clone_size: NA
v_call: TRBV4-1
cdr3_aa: CASSQDTAWGSDTQYF

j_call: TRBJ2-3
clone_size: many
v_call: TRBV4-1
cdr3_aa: CASSTPSREVTDTQYF

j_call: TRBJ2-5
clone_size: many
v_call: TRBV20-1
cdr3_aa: CSADQGLGIETQYF

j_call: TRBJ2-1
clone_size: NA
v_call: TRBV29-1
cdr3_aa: CSVVARNEQFF

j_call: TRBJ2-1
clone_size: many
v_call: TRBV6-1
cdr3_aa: CASTHPTYNEQFF

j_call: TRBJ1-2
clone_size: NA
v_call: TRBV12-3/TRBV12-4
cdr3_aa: CASSFVTPPRDGYTF

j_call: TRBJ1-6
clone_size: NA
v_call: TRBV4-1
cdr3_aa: CASSQDDHSGNSPLHF

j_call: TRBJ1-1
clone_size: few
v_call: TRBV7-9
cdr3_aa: CASSLDPGQGRTEAFF

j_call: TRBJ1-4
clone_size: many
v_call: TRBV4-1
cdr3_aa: CASRRTANEKLFF

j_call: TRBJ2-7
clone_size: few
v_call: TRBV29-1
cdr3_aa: CSVEDTALTRHF

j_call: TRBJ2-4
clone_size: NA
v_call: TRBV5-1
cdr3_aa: CASSLSIGPAAKNIQYF

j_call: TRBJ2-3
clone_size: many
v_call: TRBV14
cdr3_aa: CASSPLRTSRTDTQYF

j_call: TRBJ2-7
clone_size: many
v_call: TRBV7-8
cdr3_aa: CASSLVLAGGYEQYF

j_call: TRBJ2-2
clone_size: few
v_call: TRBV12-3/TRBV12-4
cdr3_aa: CASSFGGLTGELFF

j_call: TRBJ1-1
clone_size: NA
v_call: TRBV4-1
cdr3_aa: CASNQGGNTEAFF

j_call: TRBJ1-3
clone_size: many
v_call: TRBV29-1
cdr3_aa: CSVLQGAGNTIYF

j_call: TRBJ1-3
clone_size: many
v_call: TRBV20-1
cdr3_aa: CSARDLNTGTAGNTIYF

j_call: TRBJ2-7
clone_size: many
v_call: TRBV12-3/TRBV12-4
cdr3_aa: CASSLGGGPYEQYF

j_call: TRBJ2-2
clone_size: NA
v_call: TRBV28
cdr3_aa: CASSRAANTGELFF

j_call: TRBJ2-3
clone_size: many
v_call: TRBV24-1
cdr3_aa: CATSESFVSGSADTQYF

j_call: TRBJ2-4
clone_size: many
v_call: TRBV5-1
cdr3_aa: CASSLGGQAKNIQYF

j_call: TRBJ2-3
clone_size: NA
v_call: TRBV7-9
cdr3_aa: CASSPASDPTQYF

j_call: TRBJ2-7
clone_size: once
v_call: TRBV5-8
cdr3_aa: CASSHRDRGPSYEQYF

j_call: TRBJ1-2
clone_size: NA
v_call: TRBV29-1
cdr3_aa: CSVETGATYGYTF

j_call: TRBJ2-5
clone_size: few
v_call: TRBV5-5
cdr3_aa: CASDLTIRDRGYQETQYF

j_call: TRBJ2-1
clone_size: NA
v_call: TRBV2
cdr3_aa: CASSEAASGRMYSEQFF

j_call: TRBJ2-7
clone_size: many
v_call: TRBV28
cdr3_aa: CASSLDRVYEQYF

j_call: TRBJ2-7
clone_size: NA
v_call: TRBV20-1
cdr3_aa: CSATGTQLTEQYF

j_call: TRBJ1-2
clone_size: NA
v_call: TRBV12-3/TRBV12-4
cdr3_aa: CASSLQGRLANYGYTF

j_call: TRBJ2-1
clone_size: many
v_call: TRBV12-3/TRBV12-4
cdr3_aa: CASSLDIAGSNYNEQFF

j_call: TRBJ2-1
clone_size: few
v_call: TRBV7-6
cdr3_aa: CASSRQGDVGNEQFF